The T cell receptor (beta chain) described here comes from a study of cytomegalovirus exposure and HLA in healthy donors (dated by TCRdb to 2017 to 2019). As for the study more broadly: According to a later analysis, one platform produced both the 120 validation repertoires and the roughly 660 repertoires of the first cohort. The study aimed to test whether signatures of past pathogen exposure could be identified by cataloging public T cell receptors. To predict cytomegalovirus infection status, the study combined high-throughput TCR immunosequencing, statistical association of individual TCRs with disease status, and machine learning. A separate validation cohort of 100 to 150 different subjects was used in addition to the approximately 670-subject first cohort. Broad study findings and their caveats: Most TCR sequences were observed very rarely across donors, whereas some public TCRs were present in many individuals. The study gave a list of some 150 TCR beta chains associated with cytomegalovirus. The authors suggested that the approach could potentially be generalized to other disease states and immunological phenotypes. Cytomegalovirus status was reported to be diagnosed by the classifier with high specificity and sensitivity in both the original and validation cohorts. A later analysis found that TCRs clustered in the first cohort also tended to co-occur in the 120 validation repertoires, with 94% of cluster scores above 0. Three of the identified cytomegalovirus-associated TCR beta chains were confirmed in vitro to be specific for cytomegalovirus antigens. A later analysis had no HLA typing for the validation cohort, so co-occurrence there was scored across all 130 or so repertoires.

Separate from the approximately 730-subject first cohort, the validation cohort of about 130 subjects was the group to which the donors belonged. To prepare the library, the immunoSEQ multiplex PCR assay was applied. In the authors' own workflow: A statistical classification framework was developed to diagnose cytomegalovirus status using the catalog of TCR beta chain sequences. Here the immuneACCESS table is served through TCRdb, limited to in-frame sequences with V and J called. Missing clones are a known gap in these copies; in checked studies unresolved V genes cover under half, and the rest lacks a known reason. Clonal size and the V and J genes are those of that table, whereas D and trimming came from the DNA. The sample table holds about 70,000 clones, of which less than 95% were seen once. The ten largest make up around 1.9% of the sample. The CDR3 holds 16 amino acids from the cysteine to the phenylalanine. Only the CDR3 portion is preserved as DNA: 48 bases, with reading frame beginning at the first base. For CDR1 and CDR2, the germline V gene lists LGHNA and YNFKEQ. At the junction V is shortened by 0 bases and J by 1 base, with 13 bases in between.

This clone was seen a single time. What antigen it recognizes has not been identified. Base-call qualities are not available, and no considerably larger clone is one nucleotide away. The sample consisted of PBMCs. The clonotype comes from a woman in her late teens or twenties in good health and CMV-seropositive. The V and J genes are TRBV4-2 and TRBJ2-7, and the D gene may be TRBD1, 6 bases matching. The CDR3 reads as follows: CASSQDGTLESYEQYF. The sequenced DNA is TGTGCCAGCAGCCAAGACGGGACACTCGAATCCTACGAGCAGTACTTC.